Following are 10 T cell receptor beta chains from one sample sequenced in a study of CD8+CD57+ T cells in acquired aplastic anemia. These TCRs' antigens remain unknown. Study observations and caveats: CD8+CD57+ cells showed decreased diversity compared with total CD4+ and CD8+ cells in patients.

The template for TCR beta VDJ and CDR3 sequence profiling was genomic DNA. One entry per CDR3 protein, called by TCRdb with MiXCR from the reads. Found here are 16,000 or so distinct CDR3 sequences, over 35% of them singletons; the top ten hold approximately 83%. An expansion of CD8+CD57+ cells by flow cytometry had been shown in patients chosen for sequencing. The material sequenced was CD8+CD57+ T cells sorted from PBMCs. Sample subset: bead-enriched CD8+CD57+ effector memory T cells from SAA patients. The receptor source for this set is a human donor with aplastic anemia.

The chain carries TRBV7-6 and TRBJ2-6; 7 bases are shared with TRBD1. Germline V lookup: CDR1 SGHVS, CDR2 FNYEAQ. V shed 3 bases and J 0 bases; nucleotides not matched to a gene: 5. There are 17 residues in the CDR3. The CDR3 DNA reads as TGTGCCAGCAGCTTCGGGACAGCGGTCTCTGGGGCCAACGTCCTGACTTTC. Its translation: CASSFGTAVSGANVLTF.

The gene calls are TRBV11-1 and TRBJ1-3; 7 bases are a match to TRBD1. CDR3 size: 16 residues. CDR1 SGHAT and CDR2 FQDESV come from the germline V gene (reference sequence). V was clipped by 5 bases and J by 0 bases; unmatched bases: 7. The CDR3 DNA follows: TGTGCCAGCAGCCAGGACAGGTCCTACTCTGGAAACACCATATATTTT. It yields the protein CASSQDRSYSGNTIYF.

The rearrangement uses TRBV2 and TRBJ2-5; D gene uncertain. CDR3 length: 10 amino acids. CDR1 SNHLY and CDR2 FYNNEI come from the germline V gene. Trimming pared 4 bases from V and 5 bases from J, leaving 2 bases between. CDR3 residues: CASSGETQYF. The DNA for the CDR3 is TGTGCCAGCAGTGGGGAGACCCAGTACTTC.

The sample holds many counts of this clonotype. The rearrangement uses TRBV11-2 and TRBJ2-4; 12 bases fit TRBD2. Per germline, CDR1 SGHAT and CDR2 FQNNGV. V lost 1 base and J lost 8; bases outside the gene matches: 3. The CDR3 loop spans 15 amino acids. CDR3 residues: CASSLAGLAGHIQYF. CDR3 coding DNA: TGTGCCAGCAGCTTAGCCGGACTAGCGGGACACATTCAGTACTTC.

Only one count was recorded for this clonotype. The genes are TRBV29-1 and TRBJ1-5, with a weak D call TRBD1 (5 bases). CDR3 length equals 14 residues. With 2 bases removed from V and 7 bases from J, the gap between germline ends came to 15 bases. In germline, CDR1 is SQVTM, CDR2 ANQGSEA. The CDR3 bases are TGCAGCGTTGAAACGGGCCAGGGAGGCCAGCCCCAGCATTTT. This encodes CSVETGQGGQPQHF.

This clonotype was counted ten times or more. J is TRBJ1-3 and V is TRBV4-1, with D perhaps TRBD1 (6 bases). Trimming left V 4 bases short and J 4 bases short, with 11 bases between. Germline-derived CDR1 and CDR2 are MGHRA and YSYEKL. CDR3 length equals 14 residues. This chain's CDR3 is CASSLQGWGNTIYF. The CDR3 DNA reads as TGCGCCAGCAGCCTACAGGGTTGGGGAAACACCATATATTTT.

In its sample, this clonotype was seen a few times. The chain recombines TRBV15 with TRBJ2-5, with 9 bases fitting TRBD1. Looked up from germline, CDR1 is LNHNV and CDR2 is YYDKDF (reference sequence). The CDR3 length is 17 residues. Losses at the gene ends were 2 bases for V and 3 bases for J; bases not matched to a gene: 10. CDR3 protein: CATSRRQGGNQEETQYF. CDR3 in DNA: TGTGCCACCAGCAGACGACAGGGGGGGAACCAAGAAGAGACCCAGTACTTC.

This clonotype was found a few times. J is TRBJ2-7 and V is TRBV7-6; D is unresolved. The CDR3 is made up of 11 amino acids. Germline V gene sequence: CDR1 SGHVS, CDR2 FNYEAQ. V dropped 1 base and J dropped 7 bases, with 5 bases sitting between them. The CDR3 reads CASSLGREQYF. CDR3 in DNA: TGTGCCAGCAGCTTAGGACGGGAGCAGTACTTC.

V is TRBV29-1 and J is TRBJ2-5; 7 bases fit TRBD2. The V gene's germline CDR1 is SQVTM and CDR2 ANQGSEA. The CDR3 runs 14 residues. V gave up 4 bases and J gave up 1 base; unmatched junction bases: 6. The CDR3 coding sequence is TGCAGCGTTGTAGTCGGGACTATCCAAGAGACCCAGTACTTC. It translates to CSVVVGTIQETQYF.

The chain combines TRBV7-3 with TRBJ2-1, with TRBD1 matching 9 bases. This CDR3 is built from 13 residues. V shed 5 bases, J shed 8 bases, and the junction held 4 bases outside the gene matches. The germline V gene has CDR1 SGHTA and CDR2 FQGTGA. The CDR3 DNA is TGTGCCAGCAGCCTGGACAGGGGCCATGAGCAGTTCTTC. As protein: CASSLDRGHEQFF. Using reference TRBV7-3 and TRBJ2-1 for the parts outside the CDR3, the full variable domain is GAGVSQTPSNKVTEKGKYVELRCDPISGHTALYWYRQSLGQGPEFLIYFQGTGAADDSGLPNDRFFAVRPEGSVSTLKIQRTERGDSAVYLCASSLDRGHEQFFGPGTRLTVL.